A selection of T cell receptor beta chains follows, all from one sample in a study of blood T cell repertoires in COVID-19. Assay used: immunoSEQ multiplex PCR; TCRdb lists only in-frame clones, some missing. The table lists approximately 500,000 clones, roughly 91% of them singletons. Sequencing input: peripheral blood. The receptors were gathered from a woman aged 45 to 65 with COVID-19, enrolled during active disease. CDR3s include the opening cysteine and the closing phenylalanine or tryptophan. Fields, in order: D gene, V gene, CDR3 protein. A D gene is named only where the DNA matches it firmly.

- | TRBV12-3/TRBV12-4 | CAISGDGYTF
- | TRBV6-1 | CASSEDSPYGYTF
TRBD1 | TRBV3-1/TRBV3-2 | CASSLWTGEAGELFF
TRBD2 | TRBV2 | CASSELAGRQYF
TRBD2 | TRBV7-9 | CASSSPERGYLEQFF
TRBD2 | TRBV6-5 | CASSLAGSDTQYF
TRBD2 | TRBV28 | CASSFVKGGGNTGELFF
- | TRBV6-5 | CASRQEANEKLFF
TRBD1 | TRBV6-6 | CASTHDRGDTQYF
TRBD1 | TRBV2 | CASSETGGNSPLHF
TRBD1 | TRBV27 | CASSPRQGRVAFF
TRBD2 | TRBV5-1 | CASSLLGLAGRTGELFF
TRBD2 | TRBV7-6 | CASSLAAAGGTDTQYF
- | TRBV5-5 | CASSLVSEGEQYF